This record concerns one T cell receptor beta chain sequence. What it binds is unknown. Averaging around 120 mL, one heparinised blood draw came from each individual donor. Sorting produced populations that all topped 98% purity. The ends lost 6 bases at V and 4 bases at J; junction bases unmatched: 6. The CDR3 runs to 14 residues. In germline, CDR1 is ENHRY, CDR2 SYGVKD. Expressed TCRB transcripts were sequenced because the entire RNA isolate underwent reverse transcription. Profiled with immunoSEQ multiplex PCR; TCRdb holds only in-frame clones, not every one. The data hold approximately 600,000 clones, with around 12% observed a single time. These data are taken from a study of beta chain features in type 1 diabetes. Study-level findings and limits: Because the template was cDNA, high-expressing cells might be over-represented. Here, the possible influence of HLA type (on TCRB rearrangement) remained unresolved. Within each of all four CD4+ subsets, Type 1 diabetes patients had TCRB CDR3s that were moderately but significantly shorter.

The rearrangement joins TRBV10-3 to TRBJ2-1, with 7 positions matching TRBD2. This clonotype originated in a man aged 25 to 45 with type 1 diabetes. The sequenced material came from naive CD4+ T cells from blood. CDR3: CAISSGLKYNEQFF. CDR3 sequence (DNA): TGTGCCATCAGCTCGGGACTAAAATACAATGAGCAGTTCTTC.